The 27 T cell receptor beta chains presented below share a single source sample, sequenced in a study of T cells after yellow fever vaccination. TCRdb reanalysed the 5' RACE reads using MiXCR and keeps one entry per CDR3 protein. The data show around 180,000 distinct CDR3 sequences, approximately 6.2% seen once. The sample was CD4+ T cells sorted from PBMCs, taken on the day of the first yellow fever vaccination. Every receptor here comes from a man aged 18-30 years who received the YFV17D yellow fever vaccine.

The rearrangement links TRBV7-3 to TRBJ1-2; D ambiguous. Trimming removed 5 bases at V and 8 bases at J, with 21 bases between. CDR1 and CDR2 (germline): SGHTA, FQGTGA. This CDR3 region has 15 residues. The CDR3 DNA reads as TGTGCCAGCAGCCCACCCCGCGACACCGCCAAAGGCTACACCTTC. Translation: CASSPPRDTAKGYTF. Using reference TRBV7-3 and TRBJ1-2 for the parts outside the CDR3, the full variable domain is GAGVSQTPSNKVTEKGKYVELRCDPISGHTALYWYRQSLGQGPEFLIYFQGTGAADDSGLPNDRFFAVRPEGSVSTLKIQRTERGDSAVYLCASSPPRDTAKGYTFGSGTRLTVV.

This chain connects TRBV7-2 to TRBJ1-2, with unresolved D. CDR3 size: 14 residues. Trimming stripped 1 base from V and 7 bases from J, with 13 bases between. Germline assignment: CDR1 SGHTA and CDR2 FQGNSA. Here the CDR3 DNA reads TGTGCCAGCAGCTTAGGATTAGCCTCTAGTGGCTACACCTTC. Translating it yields CASSLGLASSGYTF.

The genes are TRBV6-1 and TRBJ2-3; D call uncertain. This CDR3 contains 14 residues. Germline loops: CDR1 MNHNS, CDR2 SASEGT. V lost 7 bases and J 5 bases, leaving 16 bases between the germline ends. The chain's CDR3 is CASIKGGNQDTQYF. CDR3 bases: TGTGCCAGCATCAAGGGCGGAAACCAAGATACGCAGTATTTT.

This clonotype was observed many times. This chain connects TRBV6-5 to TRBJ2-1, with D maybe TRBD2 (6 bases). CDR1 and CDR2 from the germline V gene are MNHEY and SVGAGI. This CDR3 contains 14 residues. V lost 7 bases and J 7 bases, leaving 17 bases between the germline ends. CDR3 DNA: TGTGCCAGCAAGTCCGGGGGTTCTAGAAATGAGCAGTTCTTC. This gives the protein CASKSGGSRNEQFF.

CDR3 nucleotides: TGCGCCAGCAGCTTGTCACAGGGATCGTTTAACTATGGCTACACCTTC. As protein: CASSLSQGSFNYGYTF. The chain carries TRBV5-1 and TRBJ1-2; maybe TRBD1 (6 bases). Looked up from germline, CDR1 is SGHRS and CDR2 is YFSETQ. V lost 1 base to trimming and J lost 1 base, with 14 bases between them. The CDR3 is made up of 16 amino acids.

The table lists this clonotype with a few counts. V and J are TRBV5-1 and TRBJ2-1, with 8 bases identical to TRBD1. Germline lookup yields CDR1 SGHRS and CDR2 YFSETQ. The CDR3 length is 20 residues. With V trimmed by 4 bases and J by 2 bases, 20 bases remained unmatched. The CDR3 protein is CASSLDLSNRGILPYNEQFF. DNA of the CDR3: TGCGCCAGCAGCCTAGATTTATCGAACAGGGGGATACTTCCCTACAATGAGCAGTTCTTC.

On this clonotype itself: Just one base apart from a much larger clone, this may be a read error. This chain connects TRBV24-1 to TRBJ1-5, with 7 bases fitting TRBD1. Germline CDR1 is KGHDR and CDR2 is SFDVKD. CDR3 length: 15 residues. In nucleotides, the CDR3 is TGTGCCACCAGTGGGACAGGCGTCGGCAATCAGCACCAGCATTTT. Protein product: CATSGTGVGNQHQHF.

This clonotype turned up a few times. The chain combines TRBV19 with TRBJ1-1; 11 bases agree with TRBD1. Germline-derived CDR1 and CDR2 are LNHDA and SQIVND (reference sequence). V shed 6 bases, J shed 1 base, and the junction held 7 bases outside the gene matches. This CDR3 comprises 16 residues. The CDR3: CASRGGTGGPNTEAFF. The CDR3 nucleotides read TGTGCCAGTAGAGGGGGGACAGGGGGGCCGAACACTGAAGCTTTCTTT.

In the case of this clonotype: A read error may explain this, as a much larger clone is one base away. CDR3 residues: CASIYTGNEQFF. CDR3 nucleotide sequence: TGTGCCAGCATTTATACAGGAAATGAGCAGTTCTTC. The V call is TRBV27, the J call TRBJ2-1; perhaps TRBD1 as D (5 bases). Germline V lookup: CDR1 MNHEY, CDR2 SMNVEV (reference sequence). V shed 7 bases and J shed 7 bases, with 11 bases lying between them. CDR3 length: 12 residues.

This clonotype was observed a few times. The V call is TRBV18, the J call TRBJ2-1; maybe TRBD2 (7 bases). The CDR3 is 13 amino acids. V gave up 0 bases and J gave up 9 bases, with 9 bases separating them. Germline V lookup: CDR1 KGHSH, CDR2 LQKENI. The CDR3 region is CASSPPGGAEQFF. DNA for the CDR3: TGTGCCAGCTCACCACCAGGGGGGGCTGAGCAGTTCTTC.

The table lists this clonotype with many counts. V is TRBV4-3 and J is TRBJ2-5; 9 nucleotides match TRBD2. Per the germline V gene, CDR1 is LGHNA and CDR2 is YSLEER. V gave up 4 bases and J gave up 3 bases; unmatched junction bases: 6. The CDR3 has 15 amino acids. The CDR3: CASSPRGGLEETQYF. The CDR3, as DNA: TGCGCCAGCAGCCCGCGGGGGGGGTTAGAAGAGACCCAGTACTTC.

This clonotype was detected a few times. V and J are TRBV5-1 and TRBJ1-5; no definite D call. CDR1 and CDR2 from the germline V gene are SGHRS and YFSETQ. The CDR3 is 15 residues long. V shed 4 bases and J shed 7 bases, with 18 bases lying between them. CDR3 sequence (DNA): TGCGCCAGCAGCCCTTGGGGTGCAGAGGGCCAGCCCCAGCATTTT. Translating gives CASSPWGAEGQPQHF.

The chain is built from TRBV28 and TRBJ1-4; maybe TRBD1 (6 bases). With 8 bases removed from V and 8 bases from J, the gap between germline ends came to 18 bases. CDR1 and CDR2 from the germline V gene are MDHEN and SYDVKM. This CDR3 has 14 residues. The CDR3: CASLDRRGDEKLFF. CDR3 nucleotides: TGTGCCAGCCTCGACCGAAGGGGGGACGAAAAACTGTTTTTT.

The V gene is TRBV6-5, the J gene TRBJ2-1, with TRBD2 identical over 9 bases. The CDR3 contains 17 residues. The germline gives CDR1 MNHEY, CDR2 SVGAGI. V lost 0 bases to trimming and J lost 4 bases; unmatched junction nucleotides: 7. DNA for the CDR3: TGTGCCAGCAGTTACTCTCCTCCTAGCGGGGTGTACAATGAGCAGTTCTTC. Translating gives CASSYSPPSGVYNEQFF.

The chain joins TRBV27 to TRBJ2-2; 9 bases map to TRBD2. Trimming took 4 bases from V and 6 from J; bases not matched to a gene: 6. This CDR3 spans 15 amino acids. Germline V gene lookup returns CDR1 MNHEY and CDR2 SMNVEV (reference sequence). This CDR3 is CASSSHGGGAGELFF. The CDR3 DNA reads TGTGCCAGCAGTTCCCACGGCGGGGGGGCCGGGGAGCTGTTTTTT.

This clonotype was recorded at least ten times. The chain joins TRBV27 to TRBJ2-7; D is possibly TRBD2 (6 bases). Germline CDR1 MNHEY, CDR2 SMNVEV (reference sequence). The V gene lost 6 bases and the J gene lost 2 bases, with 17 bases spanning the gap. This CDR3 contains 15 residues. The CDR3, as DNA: TGTGCCAGCAGCTCTCGCGGGGTGGGGCCCTACGAGCAGTACTTC. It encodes CASSSRGVGPYEQYF.

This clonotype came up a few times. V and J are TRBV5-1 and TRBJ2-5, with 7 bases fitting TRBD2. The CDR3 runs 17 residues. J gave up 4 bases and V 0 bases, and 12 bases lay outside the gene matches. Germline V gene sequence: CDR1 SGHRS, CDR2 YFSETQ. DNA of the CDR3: TGCGCCAGCAGCTTGGTCGGGGGGTCCTCCTACTCAGAGACCCAGTACTTC. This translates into CASSLVGGSSYSETQYF.

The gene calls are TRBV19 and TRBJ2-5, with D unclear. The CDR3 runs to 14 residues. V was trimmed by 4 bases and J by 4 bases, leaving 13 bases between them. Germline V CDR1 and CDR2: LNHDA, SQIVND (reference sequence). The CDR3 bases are TGTGCCAGTAGTAGTAGTCCCCTGGTAGAGACCCAGTACTTC. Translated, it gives CASSSSPLVETQYF. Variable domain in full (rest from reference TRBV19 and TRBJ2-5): DGGITQSPKYLFRKEGQNVTLSCEQNLNHDAMYWYRQDPGQGLRLIYYSQIVNDFQKGDIAEGYSVSREKKESFPLTVTSAQKNPTAFYLCASSSSPLVETQYFGPGTRLLVL.

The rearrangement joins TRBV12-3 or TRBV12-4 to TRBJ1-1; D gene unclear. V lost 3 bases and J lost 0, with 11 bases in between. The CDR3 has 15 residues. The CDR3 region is CASSLARRMNTEAFF. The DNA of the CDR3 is TGTGCCAGCAGTTTGGCCCGGCGCATGAACACTGAAGCTTTCTTT.

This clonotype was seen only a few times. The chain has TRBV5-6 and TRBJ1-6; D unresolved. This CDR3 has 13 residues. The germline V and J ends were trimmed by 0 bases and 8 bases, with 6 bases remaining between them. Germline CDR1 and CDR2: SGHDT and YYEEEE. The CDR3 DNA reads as TGTGCCAGCAGCTTGGAAGCGGATTCACCCCTCCACTTT. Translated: CASSLEADSPLHF. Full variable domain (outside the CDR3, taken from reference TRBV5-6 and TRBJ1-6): DAGVTQSPTHLIKTRGQQVTLRCSPKSGHDTVSWYQQALGQGPQFIFQYYEEEERQRGNFPDRFSGHQFPNYSSELNVNALLLGDSALYLCASSLEADSPLHFGNGTRLTVT.

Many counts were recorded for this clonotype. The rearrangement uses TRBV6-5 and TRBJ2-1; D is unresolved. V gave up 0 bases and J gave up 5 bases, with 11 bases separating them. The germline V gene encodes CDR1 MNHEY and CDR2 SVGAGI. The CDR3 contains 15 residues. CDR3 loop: CASSYSIFSDNEQFF. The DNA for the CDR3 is TGTGCCAGCAGTTACTCGATCTTCAGCGACAATGAGCAGTTCTTC.

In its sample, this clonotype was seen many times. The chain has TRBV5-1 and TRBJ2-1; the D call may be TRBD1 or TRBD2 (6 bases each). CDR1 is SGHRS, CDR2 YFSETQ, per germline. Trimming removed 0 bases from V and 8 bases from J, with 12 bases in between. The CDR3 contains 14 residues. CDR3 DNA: TGCGCCAGCAGCTTGGCGGGGGCCCTGGATGAGCAGTTCTTC. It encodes CASSLAGALDEQFF.

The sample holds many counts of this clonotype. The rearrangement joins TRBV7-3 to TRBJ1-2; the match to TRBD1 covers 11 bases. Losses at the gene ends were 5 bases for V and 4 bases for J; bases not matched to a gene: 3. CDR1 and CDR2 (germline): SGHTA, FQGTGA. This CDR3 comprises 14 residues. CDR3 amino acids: CASSPGTGGYGYTF. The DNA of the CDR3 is TGTGCCAGCAGCCCAGGGACAGGGGGCTATGGCTACACCTTC. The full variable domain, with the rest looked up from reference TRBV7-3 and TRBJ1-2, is GAGVSQTPSNKVTEKGKYVELRCDPISGHTALYWYRQSLGQGPEFLIYFQGTGAADDSGLPNDRFFAVRPEGSVSTLKIQRTERGDSAVYLCASSPGTGGYGYTFGSGTRLTVV.

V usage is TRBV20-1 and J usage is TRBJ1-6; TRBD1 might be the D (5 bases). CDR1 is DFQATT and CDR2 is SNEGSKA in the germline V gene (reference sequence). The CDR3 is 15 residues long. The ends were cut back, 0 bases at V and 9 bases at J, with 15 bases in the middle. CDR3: CSARDGVWGSSPLHF. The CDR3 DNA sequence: TGCAGTGCTAGAGATGGGGTTTGGGGGAGTTCACCCCTCCACTTT.

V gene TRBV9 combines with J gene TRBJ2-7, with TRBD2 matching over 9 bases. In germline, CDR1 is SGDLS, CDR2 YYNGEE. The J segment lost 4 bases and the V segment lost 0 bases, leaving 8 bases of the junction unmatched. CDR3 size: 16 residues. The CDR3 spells CASSVGNSGGLYEQYF. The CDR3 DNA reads TGTGCCAGCAGCGTAGGGAACAGCGGGGGGTTGTACGAGCAGTACTTC.

As DNA, the CDR3 is TGTGCCTGGAGGCAGACTGAAGCTTTCTTT. Its translation is CAWRQTEAFF. The rearrangement joins TRBV30 to TRBJ1-1; D unclear. The CDR3 is made up of 10 amino acids. CDR1 and CDR2 from the germline V gene are GTSNPN and SVGIG (reference sequence). V was pared by 3 bases and J by 5 bases, with 4 bases between.

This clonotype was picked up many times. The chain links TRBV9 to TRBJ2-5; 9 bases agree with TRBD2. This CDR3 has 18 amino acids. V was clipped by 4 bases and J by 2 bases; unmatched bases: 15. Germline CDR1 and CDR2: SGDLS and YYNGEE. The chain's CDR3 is CASSLAGLAFLAQETQYF. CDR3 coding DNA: TGTGCCAGCAGCCTCGCGGGACTAGCATTTCTCGCGCAAGAGACCCAGTACTTC.